This T cell receptor beta chain was identified during a study of early T cells in non-severe SARS-CoV-2 infection. One entry per CDR3 protein results from TCRdb running MiXCR on the 5' RACE reads. The sample includes 45,000 to 55,000 distinct CDR3 sequences, 6% to 7% of them seen just once. This CDR3 spans 15 amino acids. Trimming shortened V by 2 bases and J by 4 bases, and 14 bases separated the two germline ends. The germline V gene encodes CDR1 MNHEY and CDR2 SVGEGT. This clonotype was picked up many times. The chain has TRBV6-2 or TRBV6-3 and TRBJ1-1; weak D call: TRBD1 (5 bases). The receptor was derived from an adult who was a healthcare worker with PCR-confirmed SARS-CoV-2 infection or an uninfected control (not recorded which). The sequenced sample was whole blood. This CDR3 is CASSYQGRGATEAFF. The CDR3 DNA is TGTGCCAGCAGTTACCAGGGACGAGGGGCCACTGAAGCTTTCTTT.